The clone carrying this T cell receptor beta chain has more than one count but fewer than ten. Antigen unknown. The data originate from a study of T-cell reconstitution after alpha-beta-depleted transplantation in children. Points from the study as a whole: Reported findings indicate that, about two months after transplant, alpha-beta T cells came from several hundred expanded clones, which were derived from non-depleted graft cells.

CDR3 size: 12 residues. Trimming cost V 7 bases and J 10 bases, with 12 bases left between them. Germline V gene sequence: CDR1 SGDLS, CDR2 YYNGEE. Unique molecular identifiers were incorporated during preparation of the TCRbeta library. TCRdb used MiXCR to reprocess the PCR reads, holding one entry per CDR3 protein. The sample records about 870,000 distinct CDR3 sequences, roughly 15% being singletons. This chain connects TRBV9 to TRBJ2-6; D is unclear. The sample in question was PBMCs, mostly from graft donor cells, obtained 360 days after TCRalphabeta/CD19-depleted stem cell transplant. This receptor was taken from a male patient younger than 18 who had a stem cell transplant for acute lymphoblastic leukemia, so the T cells may come from the graft donor. The DNA of the CDR3 is TGTGCCAGCTCTTCGGTTCAAAACGTCCTGACTTTC. It yields the protein CASSSVQNVLTF.